The 15 T cell receptor beta chains presented below share a single source sample, sequenced in a study of monozygotic twins with cystic fibrosis. The table came from immunoSEQ multiplex PCR; TCRdb's copy has only in-frame clones and leaves some out. The data show some 10,000 clones, approximately 99.4% seen once. Sequencing input: blood. All receptors come from a man aged 18 to 35 with cystic fibrosis.

The J gene is TRBJ1-1, the V gene TRBV5-6, with 7 bases fitting TRBD1. V lost 2 bases, J lost 2 bases, and 15 bases stayed unmatched. CDR1 and CDR2 from the germline V gene are SGHDT and YYEEEE. This CDR3 has 18 amino acids. In nucleotides, the CDR3 is TGTGCCAGCAGCTTAGACGCCAGGGGGGCTAGGAGAAACACTGAAGCTTTCTTT. Translation gives CASSLDARGARRNTEAFF.

The V and J genes are TRBV6-1 and TRBJ2-1, with D perhaps TRBD1 or TRBD2 (5 bases each). Per germline, CDR1 MNHNS and CDR2 SASEGT. Trimming removed 11 bases at V and 7 bases at J, with 18 bases between. This CDR3 comprises 13 residues. This CDR3 reads CALRESGPNEQFF. CDR3 bases: TGTGCCCTTCGCGAGTCGGGACCTAATGAGCAGTTCTTC.

This clone was detected only once. This chain's CDR3 is CASSHRGAQPQHF. CDR3 in DNA: TGTGCCAGCAGTCACAGGGGCGCTCAGCCCCAGCATTTT. The rearrangement links TRBV27 to TRBJ1-5; 7 bases line up with TRBD1. Germline CDR1 is MNHEY and CDR2 is SMNVEV (reference sequence). J gave up 6 bases and V 5 bases, and 4 bases lay outside the gene matches. This CDR3 region has 13 residues.

The chain employs TRBV9 and TRBJ2-3, with a possible D match to TRBD2 (5 bases). Trimming stripped 4 bases from V and 8 bases from J, with 11 bases between. Per germline, CDR1 SGDLS and CDR2 YYNGEE. The CDR3 is 12 amino acids. The CDR3 spells CASSTSGGTQYF. Here the CDR3 DNA reads TGTGCCAGCAGCACCAGTGGAGGTACGCAGTATTTT.

The J gene is TRBJ1-5, the V gene TRBV28; D is perhaps TRBD1 (5 bases). Trimming removed 10 bases from V and 7 bases from J, with 14 bases in between. The CDR3 length is 12 residues. The germline V gene has CDR1 MDHEN and CDR2 SYDVKM. DNA for the CDR3: TGTGCCACCCTGCAGGGAAGGCAGCCCCAGCATTTT. It encodes CATLQGRQPQHF.

In DNA form, the CDR3 reads TGTGCCAGCAGCTTCGGACTACCATTCTCTGGAAACACCATATATTTT. Amino acids: CASSFGLPFSGNTIYF. The chain is built from TRBV5-4 and TRBJ1-3, with D unresolved. V lost 2 bases and J lost 0, with 12 bases in between. Per germline, CDR1 SGHNT and CDR2 YYREEE (reference sequence). The CDR3 totals 16 residues.

V is TRBV25-1 and J is TRBJ1-6, with no clear D. The germline V gene encodes CDR1 MGHDK and CDR2 SYGVNS. The CDR3 contains 16 residues. V lost 2 bases and J 0 bases, leaving 8 bases between the germline ends. This CDR3 reads CASSENLSSYNSPLHF. As DNA, the CDR3 is TGTGCCAGCAGTGAAAATCTTAGCTCCTATAATTCACCCCTCCACTTT.

This sequence joins TRBV19 and TRBJ1-1; TRBD1 might be the D (5 bases). The V gene's germline CDR1 is LNHDA and CDR2 SQIVND (reference sequence). V lost 4 bases to trimming and J lost 2 bases, with 8 bases between them. This CDR3 region has 13 residues. The CDR3 loop is CASSRDANTEAFF. The CDR3 DNA reads as TGTGCCAGTAGTAGGGACGCAAACACTGAAGCTTTCTTT.

Only one count was recorded for this clone. The V and J genes are TRBV18 and TRBJ1-1; D unclear. CDR1 KGHSH and CDR2 LQKENI come from the germline V gene. This CDR3 spans 11 amino acids. Trimming left V 4 bases short and J 7 bases short, with 7 bases between. CDR3 DNA: TGTGCCAGCTCACAGGGTTTTGAAGCTTTCTTT. The encoded protein is CASSQGFEAFF.

The chain links TRBV5-1 to TRBJ2-3; TRBD1 might be the D (5 bases). Trimming removed 6 bases at V and 2 bases at J, with 13 bases between. The CDR3 totals 14 residues. The V gene's germline CDR1 is SGHRS and CDR2 YFSETQ. CDR3: CASKRGTHTDTQYF. DNA of the CDR3: TGCGCCAGCAAAAGGGGTACACACACAGATACGCAGTATTTT.

This clone was recorded only once. This chain connects TRBV10-3 to TRBJ1-5; D is uncertain. The V and J ends lost 4 bases and 2 bases respectively, with 6 bases between them. This CDR3 comprises 13 residues. Germline lookup yields CDR1 ENHRY and CDR2 SYGVKD. Here the CDR3 DNA reads TGTGCCATCAGTGTGCAGGGCAATCAGCCCCAGCATTTT. As protein: CAISVQGNQPQHF.

V and J are TRBV5-1 and TRBJ1-1; D may be TRBD1 (5 bases). The CDR3 runs 14 residues. The germline gives CDR1 SGHRS, CDR2 YFSETQ. Trimming removed 6 bases at V and 1 base at J, with 13 bases between. In DNA, the CDR3 is TGCGCCAGCATCGGTCCGGGGCCGAACACTGAAGCTTTCTTT. This encodes CASIGPGPNTEAFF.

The chain links TRBV30 to TRBJ1-2; 9 bases match TRBD1. In germline, CDR1 is GTSNPN, CDR2 SVGIG (reference sequence). CDR3 size: 13 residues. The ends lost 1 base at V and 8 bases at J; junction bases unmatched: 5. The DNA for the CDR3 is TGTGCCTGGAGTGCTTACAGGGGGCGCGGCTACACCTTC. Translated: CAWSAYRGRGYTF.

The chain carries TRBV10-2 and TRBJ2-7, with no clear D. V shed 3 bases and J shed 0 bases, with 15 bases lying between them. From germline, CDR1 is WSHSY and CDR2 SAAADI. This CDR3 has 16 residues. The CDR3 is CASSEGFAVSSYEQYF. CDR3 sequence (DNA): TGCGCCAGCAGTGAAGGGTTCGCCGTGAGCTCCTACGAGCAGTACTTC.

The chain couples TRBV19 to TRBJ1-4, with unresolved D. Germline V gives CDR1 LNHDA, CDR2 SQIVND (reference sequence). Trimming took off 5 bases at V and 0 bases at J, with 4 bases between the two ends. The CDR3 consists of 13 residues. The CDR3 is CASSPTTNEKLFF. In DNA form, the CDR3 reads TGTGCCAGTAGTCCAACAACTAATGAAAAACTGTTTTTT.